This T cell receptor (beta chain) was identified during a study of blood T cells in healthy people across ages. Overall study findings and caveats: Roughly linearly, TCR beta diversity per million T cells fell as age increased.

The CDR3 sequence is 15 residues long. Germline trimming cut 7 bases from V and 2 bases from J; bases unmatched to any gene: 8. Germline CDR1 and CDR2: DFQATT and SNEGSKA (reference sequence). Combining a sample-barcoded 5' primer with a J-beta primer mix, a second PCR ran for about 6 to 11 cycles. TCRdb called the 5' RACE reads again in MiXCR, with one record for every CDR3 protein. Of some 930,000 distinct CDR3 sequences listed, just under 30% are singletons. This clonotype showed up many times. Its specificity is not known. This same sample was also part of a study on T cells of mothers and their children.

The V call is TRBV20-1, the J call TRBJ2-3; 11 bases fit TRBD2. This clonotype was obtained from a woman aged 40 to 49 in good health. Sequenced material: blood. CDR3 DNA sequence: TGCAGTGAAACCGGGACTAGCGGTACCACAGATACGCAGTATTTT. Translating gives CSETGTSGTTDTQYF.